This TCR beta chain was documented in a study of T cell responses to AZD1222 COVID-19 vaccine. The CDR3 sequence is 11 residues long. The V gene lost 7 bases and the J gene lost 7 bases, with 11 bases spanning the gap. Germline V gene data show CDR1 as SGHDT and CDR2 as YYEEEE. TCRdb's table, derived via immunoSEQ multiplex PCR, lists solely in-frame clones and lacks some. In the table there are around 84,000 clones, around 88% of which are singletons. The clonotype was recovered from an adult in good health. V usage is TRBV5-6 and J usage is TRBJ1-1; D call uncertain. Sample: peripheral blood, taken on day 0 of MenACWY control vaccination. CDR3 sequence reads: CASEIGREAFF. The DNA of the CDR3 is TGTGCCAGCGAGATCGGGCGTGAAGCTTTCTTT.